The present TCR beta chain was sequenced within a study of Ad26.COV2.S vaccination and SARS-CoV-2 variants. Looking at the study overall: Once or twice, 56 days apart, Ad26.COV2.S was delivered intramuscularly. Study findings and constraints: Vaccine recipients surpassed placebo recipients in spike-specific TCR breadth. Comparability of non-spike TCR breadth was observed across vaccine and placebo recipients.

Treatment described: some 19 received Ad26.COV2.S at low or high dose, single or two shots; about 5 received placebo; per-sample allocation not given. Specimens were obtained on day 63 following the first vaccine or placebo injection. Wuhan-strain SARS-CoV-2 spike was expressed by the Ad26 vector that made up the vaccine. About this clone itself: The antigen remains undetermined.

Assay used: immunoSEQ multiplex PCR; TCRdb lists only in-frame clones, some missing. In the table there are roughly 320,000 clones, approximately 86% of which are singletons. The V gene end was trimmed by 2 bases and the J gene end by 5 bases; junction bases not matched to a gene: 5. The CDR3 is 14 amino acids. The germline gives CDR1 KGHSH, CDR2 LQKENI. The chain uses TRBV18 and TRBJ2-7; TRBD1 matches 8 bases. The source was peripheral blood, collected in a trial of Ad26.COV2.S vaccine versus placebo. The source is a person aged 18-60 years who received the Ad26.COV2.S COVID-19 vaccine or a placebo. CDR3: CASSPGGTGDEQYF. DNA of the CDR3: TGTGCCAGCTCACCAGGAGGGACAGGAGACGAGCAGTACTTC.